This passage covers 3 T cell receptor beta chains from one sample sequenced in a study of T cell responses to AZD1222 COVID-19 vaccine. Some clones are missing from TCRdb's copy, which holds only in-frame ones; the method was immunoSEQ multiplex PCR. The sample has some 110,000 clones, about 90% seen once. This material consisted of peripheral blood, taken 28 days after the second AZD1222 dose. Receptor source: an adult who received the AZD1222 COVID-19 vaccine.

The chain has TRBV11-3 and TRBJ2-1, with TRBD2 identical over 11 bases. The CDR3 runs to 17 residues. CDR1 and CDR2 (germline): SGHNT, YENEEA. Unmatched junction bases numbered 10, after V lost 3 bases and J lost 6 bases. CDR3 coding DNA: TGTGCCAGCAGCTTGGAGACCGGGACTAGCGGCTTCAATGAGCAGTTCTTC. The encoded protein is CASSLETGTSGFNEQFF.

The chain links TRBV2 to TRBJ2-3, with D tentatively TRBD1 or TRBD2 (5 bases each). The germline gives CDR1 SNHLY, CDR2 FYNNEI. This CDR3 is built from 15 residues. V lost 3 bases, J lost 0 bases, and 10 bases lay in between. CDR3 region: CASSDDGGSTDTQYF. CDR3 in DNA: TGTGCCAGCAGTGACGATGGGGGTAGCACAGATACGCAGTATTTT.

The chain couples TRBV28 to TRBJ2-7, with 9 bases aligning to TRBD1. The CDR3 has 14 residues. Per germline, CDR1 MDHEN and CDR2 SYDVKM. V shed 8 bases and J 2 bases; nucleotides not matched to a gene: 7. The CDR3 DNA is TGTGCCAGCTTACGGACAGGGGACACCTACGAGCAGTACTTC. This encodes CASLRTGDTYEQYF.